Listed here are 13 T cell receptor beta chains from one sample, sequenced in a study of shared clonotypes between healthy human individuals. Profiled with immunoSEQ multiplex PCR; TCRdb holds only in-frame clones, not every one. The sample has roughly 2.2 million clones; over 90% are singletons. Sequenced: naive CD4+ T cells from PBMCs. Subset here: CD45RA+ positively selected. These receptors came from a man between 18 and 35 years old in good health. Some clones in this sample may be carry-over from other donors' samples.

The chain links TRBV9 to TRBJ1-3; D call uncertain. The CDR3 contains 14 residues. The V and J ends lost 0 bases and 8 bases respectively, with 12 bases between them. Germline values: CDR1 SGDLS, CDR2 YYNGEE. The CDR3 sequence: CASSVGGSRYTIYF. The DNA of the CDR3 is TGTGCCAGCAGCGTAGGAGGTAGTCGGTACACCATATATTTT.

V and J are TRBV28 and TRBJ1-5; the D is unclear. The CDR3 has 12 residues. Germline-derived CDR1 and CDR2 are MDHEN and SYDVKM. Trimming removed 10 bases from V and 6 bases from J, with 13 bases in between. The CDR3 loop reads CATSTGAQPQHF. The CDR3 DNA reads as TGTGCCACCTCTACGGGAGCTCAGCCCCAGCATTTT.

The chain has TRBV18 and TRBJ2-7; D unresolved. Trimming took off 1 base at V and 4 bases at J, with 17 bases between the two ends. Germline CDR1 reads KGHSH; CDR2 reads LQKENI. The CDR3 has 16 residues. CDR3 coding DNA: TGTGCCAGCTCACCACTTACGGGCAGGCTCAAGTACGAGCAGTACTTC. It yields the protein CASSPLTGRLKYEQYF.

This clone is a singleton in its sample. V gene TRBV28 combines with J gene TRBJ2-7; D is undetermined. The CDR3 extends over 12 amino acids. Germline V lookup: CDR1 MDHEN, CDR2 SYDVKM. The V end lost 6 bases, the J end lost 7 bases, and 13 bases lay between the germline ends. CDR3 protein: CASRSSSEEQYF. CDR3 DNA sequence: TGTGCCAGCAGATCCTCATCCGAAGAGCAGTACTTC.

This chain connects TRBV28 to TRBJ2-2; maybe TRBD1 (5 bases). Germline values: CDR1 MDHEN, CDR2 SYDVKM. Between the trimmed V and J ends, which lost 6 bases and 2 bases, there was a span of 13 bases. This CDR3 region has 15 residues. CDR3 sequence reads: CASRRSQGNTGELFF. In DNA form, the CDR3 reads TGTGCCAGCAGGCGGTCCCAGGGCAACACCGGGGAGCTGTTTTTT.

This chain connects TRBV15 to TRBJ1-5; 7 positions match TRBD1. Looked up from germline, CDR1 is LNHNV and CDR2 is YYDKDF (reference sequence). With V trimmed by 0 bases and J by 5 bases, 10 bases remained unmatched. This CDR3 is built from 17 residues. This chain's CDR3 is CATSRDRGGAGYQPQHF. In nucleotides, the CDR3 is TGTGCCACCAGCAGAGATCGAGGGGGCGCCGGTTATCAGCCCCAGCATTTT.

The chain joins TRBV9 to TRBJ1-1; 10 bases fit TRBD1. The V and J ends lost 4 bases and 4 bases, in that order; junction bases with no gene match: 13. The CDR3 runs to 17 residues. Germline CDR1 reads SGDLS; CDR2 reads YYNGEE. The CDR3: CASSPRTGGMGSTEAFF. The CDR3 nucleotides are TGTGCCAGCAGCCCCCGGACAGGGGGTATGGGGAGCACTGAAGCTTTCTTT.

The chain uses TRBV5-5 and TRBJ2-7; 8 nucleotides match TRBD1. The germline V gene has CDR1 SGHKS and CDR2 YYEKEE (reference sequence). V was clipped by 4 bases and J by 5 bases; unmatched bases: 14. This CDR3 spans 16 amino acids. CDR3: CASSKKAGTGEDEQYF. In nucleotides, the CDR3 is TGTGCCAGCAGCAAAAAGGCCGGGACAGGTGAAGACGAGCAGTACTTC.

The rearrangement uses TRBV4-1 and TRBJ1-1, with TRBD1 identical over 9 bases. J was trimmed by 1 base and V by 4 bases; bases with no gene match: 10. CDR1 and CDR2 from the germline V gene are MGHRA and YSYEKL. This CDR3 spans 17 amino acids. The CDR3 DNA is TGCGCCAGCAGCCCCGGAAGGTTGGGACAGGGGAACACTGAAGCTTTCTTT. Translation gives CASSPGRLGQGNTEAFF.

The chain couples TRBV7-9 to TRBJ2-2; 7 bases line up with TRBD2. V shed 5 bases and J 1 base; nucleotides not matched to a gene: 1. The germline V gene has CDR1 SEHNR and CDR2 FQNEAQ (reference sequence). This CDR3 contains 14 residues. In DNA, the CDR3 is TGTGCCAGCAGCCCTAGCGGGAACACCGGGGAGCTGTTTTTT. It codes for CASSPSGNTGELFF.

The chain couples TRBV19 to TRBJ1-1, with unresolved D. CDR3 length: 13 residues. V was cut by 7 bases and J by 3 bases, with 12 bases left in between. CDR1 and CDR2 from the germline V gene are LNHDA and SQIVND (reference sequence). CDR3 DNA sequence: TGTGCCAGTATGGTAAGGTCTGACACTGAAGCTTTCTTT. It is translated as CASMVRSDTEAFF.

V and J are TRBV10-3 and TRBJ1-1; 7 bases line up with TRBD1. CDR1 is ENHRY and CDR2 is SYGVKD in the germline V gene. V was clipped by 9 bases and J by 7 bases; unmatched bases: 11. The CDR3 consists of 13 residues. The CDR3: CAIRNDRAFEAFF. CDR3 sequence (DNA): TGTGCCATTAGAAATGACAGGGCCTTTGAAGCTTTCTTT.

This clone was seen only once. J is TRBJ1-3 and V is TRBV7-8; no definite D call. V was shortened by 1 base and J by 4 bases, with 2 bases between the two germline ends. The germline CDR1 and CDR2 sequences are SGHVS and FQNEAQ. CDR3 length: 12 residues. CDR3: CASSLDGNTIYF. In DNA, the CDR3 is TGTGCCAGCAGCTTAGACGGAAACACCATATATTTT.